This entry features one TCR beta chain sequence. The specificity of this receptor is unknown. There are no base qualities to consult, and no much larger clone falls within one base. This specimen comes from a study of blood T cell repertoires in COVID-19 (dated by TCRdb to 2019 to 2021). Notes on the research overall: Collaborator samples came from the United States, Italy and Spain and covered acute and convalescent phases of COVID-19. The material from the prospective study consisted of cDNA or gDNA derived from T cells, B-cell-depleted T cells, or PBMCs. Where available, HLA class I and class II types were taken from metadata supplied by the sample provider and were not determined by assay-based typing. Nearly every sample came with metadata listing a de-identified subject ID, COVID-19 status, age in years and sex. The samples were drawn from the first 160 participants of the ongoing ImmuneRACE study and from some 1,300 subjects provided by 6 global collaborators. The repertoires were made available in a free public database intended to serve as a resource for research on the immune response to SARS-CoV-2. Deeply sampled blood TCRbeta repertoires from subjects exposed to, actively infected with, or recovered from COVID-19 were included in the dataset.

Summary of the overall study and its limitations: How much clinical and demographic metadata was included differed by source and by participant, and the metadata was provided uncurated.

CDR1 and CDR2 were assigned from the germline V gene as SGDLS and YYNGEE. The CDR3 holds 17 amino acids from the cysteine to the phenylalanine. The kept DNA is CDR3 alone, 51 bases in frame from the first base. Relative to germline, V is missing 0 bases and J is missing 0 bases, with 4 bases of the junction outside any gene match. The immunoSEQ Assay, a bias-controlled multiplex PCR, was used to amplify TCRbeta CDR3 regions from genomic DNA. The original methods were these. Nucleated cell counts per sample were estimated from amplification of reference gene primers within the assay. Sequence reads were collapsed and filtered to measure the absolute abundance of every unique TCRbeta CDR3 rearrangement. For each sample, productive Simpson clonality was calculated as the square root of Simpson's diversity index across productive rearrangements. In its TCRdb copy, this immuneACCESS table keeps in-frame sequences only and misses some clones. Where compared with another copy, unresolved V genes explain less than half of these, and the others have no known cause. V and J calls plus clone size are reproduced from that table; the DNA served to infer D and trimming. This sample holds tens of thousands of clones; around 87% were observed only once. Of the sample, around 7% falls within the top ten clones.

Whole blood was collected in K2EDTA tubes by collaborating institutions according to the institutions' own protocols. For TCRbeta analysis, collaborators shipped samples in one of three forms: frozen whole blood, isolated PBMCs, or DNA extracted from either of those sample types. Sequencing was carried out using peripheral blood. The TCR comes from a human donor with acute or convalescent COVID-19. The donor label of this sample is uncertain. The rearrangement combines TRBV9 with TRBJ2-3; TRBD2 agrees with 10 junctional bases. The CDR3 reads as follows: CASSVGSGGTSTDTQYF. In nucleotide form, the sequence is TGTGCCAGCAGCGTAGGTAGCGGGGGGACCAGCACAGATACGCAGTATTTT.